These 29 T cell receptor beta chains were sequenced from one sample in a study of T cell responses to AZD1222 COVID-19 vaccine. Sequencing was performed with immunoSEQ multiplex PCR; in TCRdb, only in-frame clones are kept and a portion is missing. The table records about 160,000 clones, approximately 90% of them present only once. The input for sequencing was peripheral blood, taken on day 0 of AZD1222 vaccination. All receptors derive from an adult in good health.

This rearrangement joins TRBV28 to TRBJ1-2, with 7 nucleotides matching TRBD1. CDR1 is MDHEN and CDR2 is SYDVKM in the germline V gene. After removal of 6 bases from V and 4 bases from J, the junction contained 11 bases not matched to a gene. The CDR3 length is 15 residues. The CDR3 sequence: CASRPRTGMTYGYTF. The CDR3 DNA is TGTGCCAGCAGACCTAGGACAGGCATGACCTATGGCTACACCTTC.

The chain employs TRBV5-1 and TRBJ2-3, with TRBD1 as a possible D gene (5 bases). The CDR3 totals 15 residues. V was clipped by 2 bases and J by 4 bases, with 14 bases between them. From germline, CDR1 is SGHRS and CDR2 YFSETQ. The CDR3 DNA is TGCGCCAGCAGCTTCGGTCAGGGAAGGGCAGATACGCAGTATTTT. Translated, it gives CASSFGQGRADTQYF.

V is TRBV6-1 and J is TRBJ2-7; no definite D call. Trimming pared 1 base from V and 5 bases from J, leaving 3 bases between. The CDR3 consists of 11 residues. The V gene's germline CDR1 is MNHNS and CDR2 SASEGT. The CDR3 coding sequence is TGTGCCAGCAGTGAAGGGGACGAGCAGTACTTC. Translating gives CASSEGDEQYF.

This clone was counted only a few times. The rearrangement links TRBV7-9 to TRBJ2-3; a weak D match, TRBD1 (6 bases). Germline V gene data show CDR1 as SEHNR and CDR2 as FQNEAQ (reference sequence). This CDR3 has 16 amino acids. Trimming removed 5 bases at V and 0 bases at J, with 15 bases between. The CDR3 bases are TGTGCCAGCAGCCCTCCAGGGGACCGAAGCACAGATACGCAGTATTTT. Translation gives CASSPPGDRSTDTQYF.

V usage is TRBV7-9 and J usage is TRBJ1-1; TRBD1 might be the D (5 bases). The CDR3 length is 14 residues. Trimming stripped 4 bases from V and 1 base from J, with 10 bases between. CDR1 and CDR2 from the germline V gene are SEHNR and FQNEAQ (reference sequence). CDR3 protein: CASSSRGGNTEAFF. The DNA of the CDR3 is TGTGCCAGCAGCTCCCGCGGGGGGAACACTGAAGCTTTCTTT.

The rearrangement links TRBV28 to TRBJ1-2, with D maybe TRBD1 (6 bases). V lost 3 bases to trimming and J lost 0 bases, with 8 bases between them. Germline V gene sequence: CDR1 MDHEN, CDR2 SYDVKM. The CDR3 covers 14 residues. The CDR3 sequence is CASSLDSANYGYTF. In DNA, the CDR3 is TGTGCCAGCAGTTTGGACAGTGCTAACTATGGCTACACCTTC.

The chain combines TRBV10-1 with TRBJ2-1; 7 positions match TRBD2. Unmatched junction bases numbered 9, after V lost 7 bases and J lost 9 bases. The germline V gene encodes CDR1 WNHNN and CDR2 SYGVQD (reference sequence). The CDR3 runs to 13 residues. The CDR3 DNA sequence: TGCGCCAGCACCCCGAGGGAGGGAACTGAGCAGTTCTTC. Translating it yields CASTPREGTEQFF.

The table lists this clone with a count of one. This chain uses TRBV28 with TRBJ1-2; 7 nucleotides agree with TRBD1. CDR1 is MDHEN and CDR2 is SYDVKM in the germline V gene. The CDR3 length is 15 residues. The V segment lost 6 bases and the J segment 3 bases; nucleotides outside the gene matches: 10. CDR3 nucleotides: TGTGCCAGCAGAACCATGCGACAGGGATACTATGGCTACACCTTC. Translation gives CASRTMRQGYYGYTF.

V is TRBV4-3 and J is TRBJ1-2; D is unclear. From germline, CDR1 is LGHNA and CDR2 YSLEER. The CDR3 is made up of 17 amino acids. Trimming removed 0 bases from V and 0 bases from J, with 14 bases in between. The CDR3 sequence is CASSQEVYQPANYGYTF. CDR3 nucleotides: TGCGCCAGCAGCCAAGAAGTCTACCAGCCAGCTAACTATGGCTACACCTTC.

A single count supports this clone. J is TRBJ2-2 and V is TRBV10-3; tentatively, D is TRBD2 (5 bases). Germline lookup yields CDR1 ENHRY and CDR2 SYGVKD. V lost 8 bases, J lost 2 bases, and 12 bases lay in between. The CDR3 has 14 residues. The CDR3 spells CAIGLDSNTGELFF. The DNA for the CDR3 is TGTGCCATCGGCCTGGACTCTAACACCGGGGAGCTGTTTTTT.

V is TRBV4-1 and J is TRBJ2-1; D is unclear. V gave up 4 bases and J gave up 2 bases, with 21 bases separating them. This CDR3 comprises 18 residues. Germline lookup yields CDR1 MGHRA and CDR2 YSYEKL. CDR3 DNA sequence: TGCGCCAGCAGCCCTACCCTGGCGCCGAGCCCGACCTACAATGAGCAGTTCTTC. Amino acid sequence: CASSPTLAPSPTYNEQFF.

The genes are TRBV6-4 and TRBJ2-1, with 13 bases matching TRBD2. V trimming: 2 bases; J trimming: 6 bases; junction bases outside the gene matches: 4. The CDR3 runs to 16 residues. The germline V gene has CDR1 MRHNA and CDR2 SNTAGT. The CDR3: CASSDTGLAGVNEQFF. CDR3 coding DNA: TGTGCCAGCAGTGACACCGGACTAGCGGGAGTCAATGAGCAGTTCTTC.

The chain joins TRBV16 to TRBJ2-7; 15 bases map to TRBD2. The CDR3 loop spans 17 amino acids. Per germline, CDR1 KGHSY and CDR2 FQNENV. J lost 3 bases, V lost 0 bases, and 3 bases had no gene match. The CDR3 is CASSQSGLAGGDYEQYF. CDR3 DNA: TGTGCCAGCAGCCAATCCGGACTAGCGGGAGGGGACTACGAGCAGTACTTC.

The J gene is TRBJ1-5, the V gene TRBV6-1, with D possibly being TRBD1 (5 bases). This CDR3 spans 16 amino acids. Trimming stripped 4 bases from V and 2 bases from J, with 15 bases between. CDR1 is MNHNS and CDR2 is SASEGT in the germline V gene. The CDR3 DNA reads TGTGCCAGCAGTGGGGGGACCGCGTCCGGCAATCAGCCCCAGCATTTT. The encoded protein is CASSGGTASGNQPQHF.

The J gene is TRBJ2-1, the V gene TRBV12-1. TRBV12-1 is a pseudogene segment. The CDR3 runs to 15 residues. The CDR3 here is CASSSPKDEYNEQFF. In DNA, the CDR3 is TGTGCCAGCAGCTCGCCCAAAGACGAGTACAATGAGCAGTTCTTC.

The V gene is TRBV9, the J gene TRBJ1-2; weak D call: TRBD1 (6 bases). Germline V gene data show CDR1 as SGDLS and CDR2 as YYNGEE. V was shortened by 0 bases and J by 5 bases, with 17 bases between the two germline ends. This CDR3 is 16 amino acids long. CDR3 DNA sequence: TGTGCCAGCAGCGTAGGGCCGGGGGCCACTGGGTATGGCTACACCTTC. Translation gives CASSVGPGATGYGYTF.

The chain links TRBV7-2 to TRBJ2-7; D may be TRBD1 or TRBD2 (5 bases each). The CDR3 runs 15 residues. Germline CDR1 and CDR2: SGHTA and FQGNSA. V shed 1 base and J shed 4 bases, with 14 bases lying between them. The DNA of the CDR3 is TGTGCCAGCAGCTTAGTTTTCGGGACCTCATACGAGCAGTACTTC. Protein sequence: CASSLVFGTSYEQYF.

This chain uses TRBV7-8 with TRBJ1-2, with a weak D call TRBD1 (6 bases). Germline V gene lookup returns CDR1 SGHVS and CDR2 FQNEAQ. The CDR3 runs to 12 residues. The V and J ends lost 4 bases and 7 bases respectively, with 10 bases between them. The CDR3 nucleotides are TGTGCCAGCAGCTCAGGGGAGGCTGGCTACACCTTC. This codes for CASSSGEAGYTF.

The CDR3 bases are TGTGCCAGCAGTTACGGCGGGACTAGGTCGGAGACCCAGTACTTC. It specifies CASSYGGTRSETQYF. This rearrangement joins TRBV6-2 or TRBV6-3 to TRBJ2-5; 8 bases align to TRBD2. Germline CDR1 is MNHEY and CDR2 is SVGEGT. The CDR3 consists of 15 residues. The J segment lost 5 bases and the V segment lost 2 bases, leaving 7 bases of the junction unmatched.

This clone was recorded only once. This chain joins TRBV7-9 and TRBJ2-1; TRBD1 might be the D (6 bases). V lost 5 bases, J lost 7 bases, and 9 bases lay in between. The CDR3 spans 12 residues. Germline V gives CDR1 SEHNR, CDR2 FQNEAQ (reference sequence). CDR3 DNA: TGTGCCAGCAGCCCGCAGGGGAATGAGCAGTTCTTC. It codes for CASSPQGNEQFF.

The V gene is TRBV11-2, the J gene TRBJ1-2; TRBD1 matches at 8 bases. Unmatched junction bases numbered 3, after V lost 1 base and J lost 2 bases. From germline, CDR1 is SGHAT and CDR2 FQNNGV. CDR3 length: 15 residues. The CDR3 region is CASSLAGGVNYGYTF. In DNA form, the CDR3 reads TGTGCCAGCAGCTTAGCAGGGGGCGTAAACTATGGCTACACCTTC. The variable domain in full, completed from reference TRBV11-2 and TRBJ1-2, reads EAGVAQSPRYKIIEKRQSVAFWCNPISGHATLYWYQQILGQGPKLLIQFQNNGVVDDSQLPKDRFSAERLKGVDSTLKIQPAKLEDSAVYLCASSLAGGVNYGYTFGSGTRLTVV.

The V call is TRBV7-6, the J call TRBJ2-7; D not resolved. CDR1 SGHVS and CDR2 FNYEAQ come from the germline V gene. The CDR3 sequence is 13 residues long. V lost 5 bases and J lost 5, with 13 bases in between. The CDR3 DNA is TGTGCCAGCAGCGAATGGGCTGGAAACGAGCAGTACTTC. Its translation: CASSEWAGNEQYF. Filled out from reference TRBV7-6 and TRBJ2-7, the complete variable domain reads GAGVSQSPRYKVTKRGQDVALRCDPISGHVSLYWYRQALGQGPEFLTYFNYEAQQDKSGLPNDRFSAERPEGSISTLTIQRTEQRDSAMYRCASSEWAGNEQYFGPGTRLTVT.

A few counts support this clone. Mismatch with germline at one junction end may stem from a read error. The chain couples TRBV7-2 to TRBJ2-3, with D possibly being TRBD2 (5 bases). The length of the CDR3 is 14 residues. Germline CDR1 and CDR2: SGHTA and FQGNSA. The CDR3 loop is CASSLGGSIDTQYF. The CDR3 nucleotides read TGTGCCAGCAGCTTAGGAGGGAGCATAGATACGCAGTATTTT. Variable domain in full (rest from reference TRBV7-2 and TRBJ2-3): GAGVSQSPSNKVTEKGKDVELRCDPISGHTALYWYRQSLGQGLEFLIYFQGNSAPDKSGLPSDRFSAERTGGSVSTLTIQRTQQEDSAVYLCASSLGGSIDTQYFGPGTRLTVL.

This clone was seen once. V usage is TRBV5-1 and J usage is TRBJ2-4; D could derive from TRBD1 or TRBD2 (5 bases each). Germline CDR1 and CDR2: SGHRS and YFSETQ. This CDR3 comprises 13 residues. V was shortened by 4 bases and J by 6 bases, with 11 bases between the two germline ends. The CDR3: CASSLGDGNIQYF. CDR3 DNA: TGCGCCAGCAGCCTGGGGGACGGAAACATTCAGTACTTC.

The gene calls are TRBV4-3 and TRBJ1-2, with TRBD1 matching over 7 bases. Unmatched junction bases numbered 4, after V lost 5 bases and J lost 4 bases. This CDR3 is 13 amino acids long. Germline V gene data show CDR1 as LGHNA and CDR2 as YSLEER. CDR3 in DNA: TGCGCCAGCAGCGACCGGGACAGCTATGGCTACACCTTC. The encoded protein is CASSDRDSYGYTF.

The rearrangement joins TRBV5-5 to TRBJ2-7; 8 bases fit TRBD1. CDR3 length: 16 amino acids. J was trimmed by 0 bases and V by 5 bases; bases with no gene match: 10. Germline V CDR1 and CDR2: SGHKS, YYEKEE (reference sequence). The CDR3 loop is CASRLSQGASSYEQYF. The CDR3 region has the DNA TGTGCCAGCAGGTTAAGTCAGGGGGCGTCCTCCTACGAGCAGTACTTC.

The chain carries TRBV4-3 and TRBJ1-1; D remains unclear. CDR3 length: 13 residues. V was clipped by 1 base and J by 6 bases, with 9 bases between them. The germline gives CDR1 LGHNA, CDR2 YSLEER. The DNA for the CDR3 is TGCGCCAGCAGCCAAGTGTCTTTAGCTGAAGCTTTCTTT. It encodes CASSQVSLAEAFF.

CDR3 bases: TGCGCCAGCAGCTTGGGTGGTTCAAGCTCCTACGAGCAGTACTTC. Its protein is CASSLGGSSSYEQYF. The rearrangement links TRBV5-1 to TRBJ2-7; D remains unclear. The CDR3 covers 15 residues. CDR1 SGHRS and CDR2 YFSETQ come from the germline V gene. Trimming left V 0 bases short and J 0 bases short, with 10 bases between.

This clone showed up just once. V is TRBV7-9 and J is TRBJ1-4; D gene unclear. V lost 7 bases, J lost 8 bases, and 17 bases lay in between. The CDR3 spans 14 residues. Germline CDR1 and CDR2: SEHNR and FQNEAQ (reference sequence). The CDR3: CASNPYFSPEKLFF. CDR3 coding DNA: TGTGCCAGCAATCCTTATTTTAGCCCCGAAAAACTGTTTTTT.